Presented here are 29 T cell receptor beta chains from one specimen sequenced in a study of read filtering for tumor transcriptome and immune sequencing. From around 440 ng of RNA, a library with molecular barcoded alpha/delta and beta/gamma adaptors was made. MiXCR, run by TCRdb on the reads, gives a single entry per CDR3 protein. The sample lists under 30,000 distinct CDR3 sequences, about 22% occurring once. Sequencing used a population of CD138-negative cells sorted from bone marrow. The receptor source for this set is a donor at least 40 years old with multiple myeloma.

The sample holds many counts of this clonotype. This chain joins TRBV27 and TRBJ2-5; D is unresolved. Trimming took 5 bases from V and 5 from J, leaving 12 bases between them. This CDR3 is built from 13 residues. Germline CDR1 MNHEY, CDR2 SMNVEV (reference sequence). The CDR3 is CASSPRSRETQYF. As DNA, the CDR3 is TGTGCCAGCAGTCCCCGCAGCCGTGAGACCCAGTACTTC.

This clonotype was observed at least ten times. V is TRBV9 and J is TRBJ1-1; D unclear. Germline V CDR1 and CDR2: SGDLS, YYNGEE. This CDR3 has 13 amino acids. The V end lost 2 bases, the J end lost 3 bases, and 8 bases lay between the germline ends. The CDR3 spells CASSVGQDTEAFF. CDR3 sequence (DNA): TGTGCCAGCAGCGTCGGGCAAGACACTGAAGCTTTCTTT. The entire variable domain, with the rest obtained from reference TRBV9 and TRBJ1-1, is as follows: DSGVTQTPKHLITATGQRVTLRCSPRSGDLSVYWYQQSLDQGLQFLIQYYNGEERAKGNILERFSAQQFPDLHSELNLSSLELGDSALYFCASSVGQDTEAFFGQGTRLTVV.

The sample holds a few counts of this clonotype. The V gene is TRBV18, the J gene TRBJ1-4; D is uncertain. Germline V lookup: CDR1 KGHSH, CDR2 LQKENI. This CDR3 has 15 amino acids. Trimming stripped 4 bases from V and 3 bases from J, with 12 bases between. The CDR3 bases are TGTGCCAGCTCACTATCGCGACCCCCTAATGAAAAACTGTTTTTT. This translates into CASSLSRPPNEKLFF.

In this sample, this clonotype turned up many times. The rearrangement links TRBV10-3 to TRBJ1-1; D is unresolved. V lost 7 bases and J lost 3, with 12 bases in between. CDR1 and CDR2 (germline): ENHRY, SYGVKD. The CDR3 runs to 13 residues. The CDR3, as DNA: TGTGCCATCAAGGGCTCGGCCTACACTGAAGCTTTCTTT. Protein product: CAIKGSAYTEAFF.

This clonotype appeared a few times. Possible read error: a much larger clone is one base away. The chain uses TRBV9 and TRBJ2-1; TRBD1 matches at 7 bases. The CDR3 is 16 residues long. Germline V gene sequence: CDR1 SGDLS, CDR2 YYNGEE. Unmatched junction bases numbered 7, after V lost 0 bases and J lost 4 bases. The CDR3 DNA reads TGTGCCAGCAGCGTAGGGAGCGAGGGGGCTTACAATGAGCAGTTCTTC. Encoded protein: CASSVGSEGAYNEQFF.

There are a few counts of this clonotype. The V call is TRBV20-1, the J call TRBJ2-3, with 10 bases fitting TRBD1. Per the germline V gene, CDR1 is DFQATT and CDR2 is SNEGSKA (reference sequence). Germline trimming cut 0 bases from V and 5 bases from J; bases unmatched to any gene: 8. The CDR3 loop spans 16 amino acids. CDR3 protein: CSAREGAGTGVDTQYF. The CDR3 DNA follows: TGCAGTGCTAGAGAGGGGGCAGGGACAGGGGTAGATACGCAGTATTTT.

This clonotype was seen a single time. This may be a read error, as it is one base from a much larger clone. The V gene is TRBV29-1, the J gene TRBJ1-5; D is unclear. The CDR3 runs to 12 residues. Per the germline V gene, CDR1 is SQVTM and CDR2 is ANQGSEA. CDR3: CGVEDPPEPQHF. CDR3 nucleotides: TGCGGCGTTGAAGATCCCCCGGAGCCCCAGCATTTT.

This clonotype showed up many times. The J gene is TRBJ1-1, the V gene TRBV7-9; D is unresolved. Germline CDR1 and CDR2: SEHNR and FQNEAQ (reference sequence). The CDR3 is 14 residues long. V dropped 5 bases and J dropped 3 bases, with 13 bases sitting between them. Here the CDR3 DNA reads TGTGCCAGCAGCCTCGGGAGTATTGACACTGAAGCTTTCTTT. This encodes CASSLGSIDTEAFF.

In the case of this clonotype: The conserved final phenylalanine or tryptophan is absent from the CDR3, which likely points to a read error. This chain uses TRBV5-1 with TRBJ1-3, with a tentative D call TRBD1 (5 bases). The CDR3 extends over 14 amino acids. Looked up from germline, CDR1 is SGHRS and CDR2 is YFSETQ. V shed 2 bases and J shed 4 bases, with 10 bases lying between them. CDR3 region: CASSFGHGGNTIYS. CDR3 in DNA: TGCGCCAGCAGCTTCGGACATGGAGGAAACACCATATATTCT.

The gene calls are TRBV20-1 and TRBJ1-4, with D hard to call. Germline CDR1 reads DFQATT; CDR2 reads SNEGSKA (reference sequence). The CDR3 has 12 residues. Trimming cost V 6 bases and J 7 bases, with 12 bases left between them. Here the CDR3 DNA reads TGCAGTGCCCTGGGAGCGTTTGAAAAACTGTTTTTT. It translates to CSALGAFEKLFF.

The chain carries TRBV7-8 and TRBJ2-2; a weak D match, TRBD2 (5 bases). The CDR3 sequence is 18 residues long. The germline CDR1 and CDR2 sequences are SGHVS and FQNEAQ. Trimming left V 1 base short and J 4 bases short, with 19 bases between. The CDR3 loop is CASSLVGLTSRATGELFF. As DNA, the CDR3 is TGTGCCAGCAGCTTAGTTGGGCTAACTAGTCGGGCCACCGGGGAGCTGTTTTTT.

This clonotype was detected once. This may be a read error, as it is one base from a much larger clone. The chain recombines TRBV20-1 with TRBJ2-7; tentative D call: TRBD1 (6 bases). Germline-derived CDR1 and CDR2 are DFQATT and SNEGSKA (reference sequence). This CDR3 is built from 13 residues. The CDR3 region has the DNA TGCAGTGCTGGAGGACAGCGATACTACGACCAGTACTTC. As protein: CSAGGQRYYDQYF.

In its sample, this clonotype was seen many times. The chain carries TRBV28 and TRBJ1-6, with D possibly being TRBD1 (6 bases). Germline V gives CDR1 MDHEN, CDR2 SYDVKM. V lost 7 bases and J lost 9, with 13 bases in between. The CDR3 consists of 13 residues. The CDR3 here is CASTIPGVSPLHF. DNA of the CDR3: TGTGCCAGCACCATTCCAGGGGTTTCACCCCTCCACTTT.

As to this clonotype: A single base separates this from a much larger clone, so it may be a read error. The conserved final phenylalanine or tryptophan is absent from the CDR3, which likely points to a read error. The V call is TRBV14, the J call TRBJ2-2; 7 bases are a match to TRBD2. CDR1 is SGHDN, CDR2 FVKESK, per germline. V trimming: 5 bases; J trimming: 2 bases; junction bases outside the gene matches: 2. The CDR3 covers 14 residues. CDR3 amino acids: CASSWDYNTGELFL. Here the CDR3 DNA reads TGTGCCAGCAGCTGGGACTACAACACCGGGGAGCTGTTTCTT.

The sample holds many counts of this clonotype. CDR3 nucleotide sequence: TGCAGCGTTGATCGACAGCTCAATGAGCAGTTCTTC. It yields the protein CSVDRQLNEQFF. V usage is TRBV29-1 and J usage is TRBJ2-1; TRBD1 is a possible D gene (5 bases). From germline, CDR1 is SQVTM and CDR2 ANQGSEA. V was pared by 3 bases and J by 6 bases, with 9 bases between. CDR3 length equals 12 residues.

About this clonotype: Since no conserved phenylalanine or tryptophan closes the CDR3, a read error is the likely cause. J is TRBJ2-2 and V is TRBV7-3; TRBD1 matches 8 bases. Germline lookup yields CDR1 SGHTA and CDR2 FQGTGA. The CDR3 length is 15 residues. The V and J ends lost 5 bases and 5 bases, in that order; junction bases with no gene match: 7. CDR3 amino acids: CASSPRTGWTGELFS. In DNA form, the CDR3 reads TGTGCCAGCAGCCCCCGGACAGGGTGGACCGGGGAGCTGTTTTCT.

This clonotype was recorded many times. The chain links TRBV20-1 to TRBJ1-1; D is perhaps TRBD1 (5 bases). The V end lost 5 bases, the J end lost 4 bases, and 11 bases lay between the germline ends. CDR1 is DFQATT, CDR2 SNEGSKA, per germline (reference sequence). There are 12 residues in the CDR3. The CDR3 loop is CSAPPQGTEAFF. As DNA, the CDR3 is TGCAGTGCTCCCCCCCAGGGCACTGAAGCTTTCTTT.

This rearrangement joins TRBV7-8 to TRBJ1-2, with D unresolved. Between the trimmed V and J ends, which lost 1 base and 6 bases, there was a span of 21 bases. CDR3 length: 17 amino acids. The V gene's germline CDR1 is SGHVS and CDR2 FQNEAQ. CDR3 loop: CASSLEIGRSTLDGYTF. The CDR3 DNA follows: TGTGCCAGCAGCTTAGAAATAGGCAGGTCAACCCTGGATGGCTACACCTTC.

A word on this clonotype: This likely comes from a read error, as the CDR3 has no conserved phenylalanine or tryptophan at its end. The V gene is TRBV5-1, the J gene TRBJ2-7, with 9 bases fitting TRBD1. Losses at the gene ends were 4 bases for V and 5 bases for J; bases not matched to a gene: 10. The germline CDR1 and CDR2 sequences are SGHRS and YFSETQ. CDR3 length equals 15 residues. The CDR3 nucleotides read TGCGCCAGCAGCCAGACGACGGGACAGGGCCACGAGCAGTACTCC. Protein sequence: CASSQTTGQGHEQYS.

This clonotype was counted a single time. A read error may account for a junction end that differs from germline. V is TRBV20-1 and J is TRBJ2-1, with 9 bases that match TRBD2. The CDR3 has 15 residues. Germline assignment: CDR1 DFQATT and CDR2 SNEGSKA (reference sequence). CDR3 coding DNA: TGCAGTGCTAGAGATCTCCAGCGGGGGGTCATTGAGCAGATCTTC. This translates into CSARDLQRGVIEQIF.

Comment on this clonotype: A read error may be the cause here, since a much bigger clone is one base away. This chain connects TRBV7-8 to TRBJ2-7; 7 positions agree with TRBD2. This CDR3 has 14 amino acids. V lost 5 bases and J lost 3; bases outside the gene matches: 7. CDR1 and CDR2 (germline): SGHVS, FQNEAQ. CDR3 coding DNA: TGTGCCAGCAGCCTAATCCGGGACTACTACGAGCAGTACTTC. As protein: CASSLIRDYYEQYF.

This clonotype was picked up many times. This chain uses TRBV4-2 with TRBJ2-3; no clear D gene. The germline gives CDR1 LGHNA, CDR2 YNFKEQ. The V and J ends lost 0 bases and 2 bases respectively, with 9 bases between them. The CDR3 runs to 15 residues. CDR3 bases: TGTGCCAGCAGCCAAGATCGGCGGATCACAGATACGCAGTATTTT. Protein: CASSQDRRITDTQYF.

The table lists this clonotype with many counts. The V and J genes are TRBV19 and TRBJ2-1; TRBD2 agrees at 11 bases. The CDR3 consists of 17 residues. With V trimmed by 6 bases and J by 7 bases, 14 bases remained unmatched. Germline V gene lookup returns CDR1 LNHDA and CDR2 SQIVND (reference sequence). The CDR3 here is CASRSRSSGGAGNEQFF. In DNA, the CDR3 is TGTGCCAGTAGGAGTAGGAGTAGCGGGGGGGCCGGAAATGAGCAGTTCTTC.

This clonotype has ten or more counts. The J gene is TRBJ2-7, the V gene TRBV20-1; 9 bases line up with TRBD1. The trim removed 2 bases at V and 6 bases at J, leaving 8 bases unmatched. The germline gives CDR1 DFQATT, CDR2 SNEGSKA (reference sequence). This CDR3 comprises 14 residues. The CDR3: CSARKPGQGPEQYF. The CDR3 coding sequence is TGCAGTGCTAGAAAACCGGGACAGGGCCCCGAGCAGTACTTC.

Ten or more counts support this clonotype. The chain recombines TRBV12-3 or TRBV12-4 with TRBJ2-5; D is perhaps TRBD1 (5 bases). The CDR3 contains 15 residues. Trimming stripped 3 bases from V and 2 bases from J, with 13 bases between. The CDR3, as DNA: TGTGCCAGCAGTTTTTGGGGAAAGGGGCAAGAGACCCAGTACTTC. This translates into CASSFWGKGQETQYF.

This chain links TRBV7-9 with TRBJ2-2; a possible D gene is TRBD2 (5 bases). CDR1 and CDR2 from the germline V gene are SEHNR and FQNEAQ (reference sequence). This CDR3 contains 13 residues. The V gene lost 3 bases and the J gene lost 7 bases, with 9 bases spanning the gap. The CDR3 reads CASSFRDHGELFF. CDR3 nucleotide sequence: TGTGCCAGCAGCTTCCGGGATCACGGGGAGCTGTTTTTT.

This clonotype was observed many times. The chain has TRBV6-5 and TRBJ1-5; 7 bases agree with TRBD1. Germline assignment: CDR1 MNHEY and CDR2 SVGAGI. After removal of 2 bases from V and 6 bases from J, the junction contained 4 bases not matched to a gene. The CDR3 covers 14 residues. The CDR3 reads CASSYRGGSQPQHF. The CDR3 nucleotides are TGTGCCAGCAGTTACCGAGGGGGCAGTCAGCCCCAGCATTTT.

This clonotype was recorded only once. The CDR3 DNA is TGTGCCACTAAAGCGACGGGGAGCCACTATGAGCAGTTCTTC. Translation: CATKATGSHYEQFF. The rearrangement links TRBV21-1 to TRBJ2-1; TRBD2 is taken as the D call from the table, unchecked against the DNA. TRBV21-1 is an annotated pseudogene. This CDR3 has 14 residues.

For this clonotype: A read error may account for a junction end that differs from germline. The CDR3 here is CATTGESYAYTF. The CDR3 nucleotides are TGTGCCACCACAGGGGAGTCCTATGCCTACACCTTC. The chain is built from TRBV6-5 and TRBJ1-2; 7 positions match TRBD1. Looked up from germline, CDR1 is MNHEY and CDR2 is SVGAGI. The CDR3 is 12 amino acids.